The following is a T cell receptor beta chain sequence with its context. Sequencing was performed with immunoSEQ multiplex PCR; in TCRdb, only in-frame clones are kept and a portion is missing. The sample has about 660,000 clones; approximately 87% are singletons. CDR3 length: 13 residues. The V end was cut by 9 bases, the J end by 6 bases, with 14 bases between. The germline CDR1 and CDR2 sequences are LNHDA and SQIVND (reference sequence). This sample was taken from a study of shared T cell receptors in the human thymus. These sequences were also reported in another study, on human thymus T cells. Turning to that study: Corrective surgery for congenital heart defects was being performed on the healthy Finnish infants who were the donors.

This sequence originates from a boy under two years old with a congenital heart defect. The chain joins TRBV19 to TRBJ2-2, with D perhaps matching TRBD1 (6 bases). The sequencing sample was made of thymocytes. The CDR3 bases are TGTGCCAGCCGTACAGGGAGACCCGGGGAGCTGTTTTTT. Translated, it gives CASRTGRPGELFF.